This entry lists 30 T cell receptor beta chains sequenced from one sample in a study of blood T cell repertoires in COVID-19. TCRdb keeps only in-frame clones here, not all; method: immunoSEQ multiplex PCR. Counted here are under 500,000 clones, more than 85% occurring once; the ten biggest clones make up over 4%. The sequenced sample consisted of peripheral blood. The source is a woman in her thirties with acute or convalescent COVID-19.

The rearrangement joins TRBV7-9 to TRBJ1-6, with 8 bases fitting TRBD1. Germline lookup yields CDR1 SEHNR and CDR2 FQNEAQ (reference sequence). This CDR3 is 14 amino acids long. J was trimmed by 7 bases and V by 5 bases; bases with no gene match: 4. CDR3 sequence (DNA): TGTGCCAGCAGCCAGGACAGGGTAAATTCACCCCTCCACTTT. Its translation: CASSQDRVNSPLHF.

The chain couples TRBV12-5 to TRBJ1-3; 8 bases map to TRBD1. Unmatched junction bases numbered 5, after V lost 7 bases and J lost 0 bases. CDR1 is LGHNT, CDR2 FRNRAP, per germline. The CDR3 has 15 residues. The CDR3 is CASAQDRVSGNTIYF. CDR3 nucleotide sequence: TGTGCTAGTGCTCAGGACAGGGTCTCTGGAAACACCATATATTTT.

The gene calls are TRBV4-1 and TRBJ2-2; a weak D match, TRBD2 (6 bases). The CDR3 spans 15 residues. The germline V gene has CDR1 MGHRA and CDR2 YSYEKL. Trimming pared 0 bases from V and 6 bases from J, leaving 11 bases between. The CDR3, as DNA: TGCGCCAGCAGCCAAGATCAGGGACTGGCCGGGGAGCTGTTTTTT. Translation: CASSQDQGLAGELFF.

V and J are TRBV10-2 and TRBJ2-2; 11 bases fit TRBD2. CDR1 and CDR2 (germline): WSHSY, SAAADI. Losses at the gene ends were 6 bases for V and 7 bases for J; bases not matched to a gene: 16. The CDR3 loop spans 18 amino acids. CDR3 residues: CASSPELAGASGGGELFF. The DNA of the CDR3 is TGCGCCAGCAGCCCCGAACTAGCGGGGGCGTCCGGGGGCGGGGAGCTGTTTTTT.

The gene calls are TRBV3-1 (or the pseudogene TRBV3-2) and TRBJ1-2; 8 bases fit TRBD1. Germline V gene lookup returns CDR1 LGHDT and CDR2 YNNKEL (reference sequence). With 4 bases clipped from V and 0 bases from J, the junction kept 7 bases outside the gene matches. The CDR3 sequence is 16 residues long. In DNA, the CDR3 is TGTGCCAGCAGCCCTCACCAGGGACAGGCTAACTATGGCTACACCTTC. Protein sequence: CASSPHQGQANYGYTF.

The chain's CDR3 is CASSFSGVPREEQYF. The CDR3, as DNA: TGTGCCAGCAGCTTCTCGGGGGTACCTCGAGAGGAGCAGTACTTC. V is TRBV13 and J is TRBJ2-7; D might be TRBD2 (6 bases). Between the trimmed V and J ends, which lost 3 bases and 7 bases, there was a span of 19 bases. The CDR3 spans 15 residues. Germline CDR1 and CDR2: PRHDT and FYEKMQ (reference sequence).

The genes are TRBV11-2 and TRBJ2-2; D perhaps matches TRBD2 (6 bases). Germline loops: CDR1 SGHAT, CDR2 FQNNGV. V dropped 8 bases and J dropped 1 base, with 11 bases sitting between them. This CDR3 contains 14 residues. For the CDR3, the DNA is TGTGCCAGCTCTAGCGAAGGGAACACCGGGGAGCTGTTTTTT. Translated, it gives CASSSEGNTGELFF.

This clone showed up just a few times. The chain uses TRBV27 and TRBJ1-1, with 7 bases that match TRBD1. Germline V lookup: CDR1 MNHEY, CDR2 SMNVEV (reference sequence). The CDR3 is made up of 14 amino acids. Losses at the gene ends were 5 bases for V and 5 bases for J; bases not matched to a gene: 8. The CDR3 DNA is TGTGCCAGCAGTCCAAGGGGGCGTCAGACTGAAGCTTTCTTT. This gives the protein CASSPRGRQTEAFF.

This chain links TRBV10-1 with TRBJ2-3; a weak D match, TRBD2 (5 bases). This CDR3 is built from 13 residues. V shed 4 bases and J shed 2 bases, with 7 bases lying between them. Germline CDR1 is WNHNN and CDR2 is SYGVQD (reference sequence). Here the CDR3 reads CASSADFTDTQYF. Written as DNA, the CDR3 is TGCGCCAGCAGTGCGGACTTCACAGATACGCAGTATTTT.

This clone was detected only once. The chain is built from TRBV2 and TRBJ2-1, with a tentative D call TRBD2 (6 bases). V was shortened by 0 bases and J by 7 bases, with 16 bases between the two germline ends. The CDR3 has 16 amino acids. Germline assignment: CDR1 SNHLY and CDR2 FYNNEI. CDR3 DNA sequence: TGTGCCAGCAGTGAAGCGCGCGCGGGGATCGGAAATGAGCAGTTCTTC. Translating it yields CASSEARAGIGNEQFF.

This chain's CDR3 is CASSQDRNRGIGQPQHF. The CDR3 DNA is TGCGCCAGCAGCCAAGATAGGAACAGGGGAATTGGGCAGCCCCAGCATTTT. The V and J genes are TRBV4-1 and TRBJ1-5; TRBD1 aligns across 7 bases. Germline CDR1 is MGHRA and CDR2 is YSYEKL. J gave up 7 bases and V 0 bases, and 12 bases lay outside the gene matches. The CDR3 is made up of 17 amino acids.

The chain joins TRBV6-5 to TRBJ1-3; D is perhaps TRBD1 (5 bases). CDR1 is MNHEY, CDR2 SVGAGI, per germline. The CDR3 runs to 13 residues. Trimming took off 8 bases at V and 0 bases at J, with 8 bases between the two ends. CDR3 DNA sequence: TGTGCCAGCGCCACAGGCTCTGGAAACACCATATATTTT. Residues: CASATGSGNTIYF.

The chain links TRBV11-2 to TRBJ1-6; no definite D call. Trimming took off 3 bases at V and 10 bases at J, with 10 bases between the two ends. Germline V gene lookup returns CDR1 SGHAT and CDR2 FQNNGV. The CDR3 extends over 13 amino acids. The CDR3 region has the DNA TGTGCCAGCAGCTTCGGGGTCGGGTCACCCCTCCACTTT. It translates to CASSFGVGSPLHF.

The genes are TRBV19 and TRBJ2-3, with D unclear. Germline CDR1 reads LNHDA; CDR2 reads SQIVND (reference sequence). V lost 5 bases to trimming and J lost 6 bases, with 9 bases between them. This CDR3 has 12 amino acids. CDR3 residues: CASSARQDTQYF. The CDR3 DNA reads TGTGCCAGTAGTGCGAGGCAGGATACGCAGTATTTT.

The chain carries TRBV24-1 and TRBJ2-6, with D perhaps TRBD2 (6 bases). The CDR3 is 14 residues long. With 4 bases removed from V and 3 bases from J, the gap between germline ends came to 6 bases. Germline CDR1 is KGHDR and CDR2 is SFDVKD. The CDR3 sequence: CATSERGGANVLTF. In DNA form, the CDR3 reads TGTGCCACCAGTGAGCGGGGTGGGGCCAACGTCCTGACTTTC.

The chain combines TRBV5-1 with TRBJ2-7; no reliable D call. Germline V CDR1 and CDR2: SGHRS, YFSETQ. Trimming cost V 2 bases and J 5 bases, with 11 bases left between them. The CDR3 consists of 13 residues. CDR3 nucleotides: TGCGCCAGCAGCTTTAGTCTAGTCGACGAGCAGTACTTC. Translation: CASSFSLVDEQYF.

This chain uses TRBV6-5 with TRBJ2-6; tentative D call: TRBD1 (5 bases). Trimming removed 7 bases from V and 2 bases from J, with 12 bases in between. CDR3 size: 15 residues. Germline lookup yields CDR1 MNHEY and CDR2 SVGAGI. The CDR3 DNA follows: TGTGCCAGCAACACTCAGGGTACTGGGGCCAACGTCCTGACTTTC. Amino acid sequence: CASNTQGTGANVLTF.

Remarks on this clone: Other DNA sequences in this specimen translate into the identical CDR3. V gene TRBV28 combines with J gene TRBJ1-6, with 7 bases that match TRBD1. The ends lost 4 bases at V and 7 bases at J; junction bases unmatched: 1. Germline lookup yields CDR1 MDHEN and CDR2 SYDVKM. The CDR3 runs to 13 residues. CDR3 in DNA: TGTGCCAGCAGTTCGGGACAGAATTCACCCCTCCACTTT. It specifies CASSSGQNSPLHF.

The rearrangement joins TRBV5-1 to TRBJ2-5; 10 bases fit TRBD2. The ends lost 4 bases at V and 2 bases at J; junction bases unmatched: 14. The CDR3 consists of 18 residues. Germline V gene lookup returns CDR1 SGHRS and CDR2 YFSETQ. CDR3 DNA sequence: TGCGCCAGCAGCCCTACCCTCACAGCGGGGGGGCGTCAAGAGACCCAGTACTTC. Translating it yields CASSPTLTAGGRQETQYF.

V is TRBV11-2 and J is TRBJ2-7; D is unresolved. The CDR3 is made up of 13 amino acids. Trimming removed 4 bases at V and 4 bases at J, with 11 bases between. Germline-derived CDR1 and CDR2 are SGHAT and FQNNGV. The CDR3 is CASSSLDLYEQYF. The CDR3 DNA sequence: TGTGCCAGCAGCTCCCTAGATTTATACGAGCAGTACTTC.

The chain is built from TRBV13 and TRBJ1-1; D is unresolved. CDR3 size: 16 residues. Trimming stripped 5 bases from V and 2 bases from J, with 18 bases between. Germline V CDR1 and CDR2: PRHDT, FYEKMQ (reference sequence). For the CDR3, the DNA is TGTGCCAGCAGCCCACCACCGCCGGGGTTTAACACTGAAGCTTTCTTT. Amino acids: CASSPPPPGFNTEAFF.

The chain uses TRBV5-6 and TRBJ2-5, with D possibly TRBD1 on 6 matching bases. Deletions cut 1 base from V and 4 bases from J, with 11 bases between. The CDR3 totals 14 residues. The germline V gene encodes CDR1 SGHDT and CDR2 YYEEEE. DNA of the CDR3: TGTGCCAGCAGCTTGTCCAGGGGCGGAGAGACCCAGTACTTC. Its translation is CASSLSRGGETQYF.

The rearrangement links TRBV2 to TRBJ2-1, with D possibly being TRBD1 (6 bases). The CDR3 is 14 amino acids. V shed 8 bases and J shed 5 bases, with 16 bases lying between them. Looked up from germline, CDR1 is SNHLY and CDR2 is FYNNEI. CDR3 protein: CASRTDVRDNEQFF. The CDR3 DNA reads as TGTGCCAGCCGGACAGACGTACGGGACAATGAGCAGTTCTTC.

This rearrangement joins TRBV5-1 to TRBJ2-7; D unresolved. Germline CDR1 reads SGHRS; CDR2 reads YFSETQ. V lost 4 bases and J 7 bases, leaving 9 bases between the germline ends. The CDR3 extends over 11 amino acids. The DNA for the CDR3 is TGCGCCAGCAGCCAGGATTGGGAGCAGTACTTC. It translates to CASSQDWEQYF.

This clone was picked up one time. V gene TRBV2 combines with J gene TRBJ1-2; D is ambiguous. The germline V and J ends were trimmed by 6 bases and 5 bases, with 7 bases remaining between them. CDR1 is SNHLY, CDR2 FYNNEI, per germline. The CDR3 spans 11 residues. CDR3 in DNA: TGTGCCAGCAGCGCCAGGTATGGCTACACCTTC. Protein product: CASSARYGYTF.

The chain carries TRBV12-5 and TRBJ1-6, with 9 positions matching TRBD1. CDR3 length equals 15 residues. V was clipped by 5 bases and J by 6 bases; unmatched bases: 5. CDR1 and CDR2 from the germline V gene are LGHNT and FRNRAP. CDR3 sequence (DNA): TGTGCTAGTGGTCGGACAGGGGCCGGTAATTCACCCCTCCACTTT. It is translated as CASGRTGAGNSPLHF.

This chain links TRBV4-2 with TRBJ2-7; TRBD2 agrees at 10 bases. The J segment lost 4 bases and the V segment lost 2 bases, leaving 14 bases of the junction unmatched. CDR3 length equals 18 residues. Germline CDR1 is LGHNA and CDR2 is YNFKEQ. The CDR3 loop is CASSQYTSGVVSGYEQYF. CDR3 DNA sequence: TGTGCCAGCAGCCAATATACTAGCGGGGTTGTTTCAGGGTACGAGCAGTACTTC.

This clone was recorded once. The chain recombines TRBV4-1 with TRBJ1-2; D may be TRBD1 (5 bases). CDR1 and CDR2 from the germline V gene are MGHRA and YSYEKL. Trimming stripped 0 bases from V and 2 bases from J, with 10 bases between. This CDR3 spans 15 amino acids. DNA for the CDR3: TGCGCCAGCAGCCAAGATGGGGGGGGGAACTATGGCTACACCTTC. Protein product: CASSQDGGGNYGYTF.

The V gene is TRBV21-1, the J gene TRBJ1-2; the table assigns TRBD1, which was not confirmed against the DNA. TRBV21-1 is labeled a pseudogene. The CDR3 totals 15 residues. The CDR3 region has the DNA TGTGCCAGCAGCGGCGGGACAGGTCTTGAGAGGGGCTACACCTTC. Translating gives CASSGGTGLERGYTF.

The chain links TRBV5-5 to TRBJ1-3; D is uncertain. The V end lost 5 bases, the J end lost 0 bases, and 9 bases lay between the germline ends. In germline, CDR1 is SGHKS, CDR2 YYEKEE (reference sequence). This CDR3 region has 14 residues. The CDR3 DNA follows: TGTGCCAGCAGGCCCCCGGGCTCTGGAAACACCATATATTTT. Protein sequence: CASRPPGSGNTIYF.